This T cell receptor (beta chain) was found in a study of kidney transplant recipient with SARS-CoV-2 infection. TCRdb processed the reads anew with MiXCR; each CDR3 protein has one entry. The sample holds under 250,000 distinct CDR3 sequences, more than 25% seen once. V gave up 0 bases and J gave up 3 bases, with 6 bases separating them. This CDR3 has 13 amino acids. Looked up from germline, CDR1 is GTSNPN and CDR2 is SVGIG (reference sequence). The receptor's source is a male patient between 25 and 39 years old who had COVID-19 and was a kidney transplant recipient. T cells may partly derive from the graft donor. The chain couples TRBV30 to TRBJ1-5; D remains ambiguous. Sequenced here: a blood sample, sampled at baseline and on roughly day 110 from a kidney transplant recipient. The CDR3 coding sequence is TGTGCCTGGAGTGTTGATTACAATCAGCCCCAGCATTTT. It codes for CAWSVDYNQPQHF.